These 24 T cell receptor beta chains were all obtained from the same sample, sequenced in a study of T cell responses to AZD1222 COVID-19 vaccine. Assay: immunoSEQ multiplex PCR; the TCRdb copy retains only in-frame clones and omits some. This table has 150,000 or so clones, under 95% appearing once. The source material was peripheral blood, sampled 28 days after the second AZD1222 dose. These receptors were collected from an adult who received the AZD1222 COVID-19 vaccine.

This clone was seen just once. The rearrangement uses TRBV24-1 and TRBJ2-1, with D possibly matching TRBD2 (6 bases). Germline CDR1 reads KGHDR; CDR2 reads SFDVKD. This CDR3 has 14 amino acids. The ends were cut back, 0 bases at V and 9 bases at J, with 11 bases in the middle. The CDR3 here is CATSDLRIGSEQFF. The CDR3 DNA reads as TGTGCCACCAGTGATTTGCGGATCGGGAGTGAGCAGTTCTTC.

To note about this clone: Other nucleotide sequences in the sample specify the same CDR3. The rearrangement joins TRBV30 to TRBJ1-1, with 10 bases that match TRBD1. Trimming took 3 bases from V and 1 from J; bases not matched to a gene: 11. CDR3 length: 17 residues. CDR1 and CDR2 (germline): GTSNPN, SVGIG (reference sequence). DNA of the CDR3: TGTGCCTGGAGCGGCGCGGGACAGGGGCTTAGGAACACTGAAGCTTTCTTT. This codes for CAWSGAGQGLRNTEAFF.

The chain couples TRBV27 to TRBJ1-1; 8 positions match TRBD1. J gave up 7 bases and V 6 bases, and 10 bases lay outside the gene matches. Germline V gene sequence: CDR1 MNHEY, CDR2 SMNVEV (reference sequence). CDR3 length equals 14 residues. CDR3 nucleotide sequence: TGTGCCAGCAGATACAGGGGGACGTGGGATGAAGCTTTCTTT. Translating gives CASRYRGTWDEAFF.

The chain combines TRBV2 with TRBJ1-6, with a weak D call TRBD1 (5 bases). CDR1 SNHLY and CDR2 FYNNEI come from the germline V gene. Trimming removed 4 bases from V and 9 bases from J, with 19 bases in between. The CDR3 is 16 residues long. CDR3 amino acids: CASSAFPGRGSSPLHF. The CDR3 DNA reads TGTGCCAGCAGTGCTTTTCCAGGGAGGGGATCTTCACCCCTCCACTTT.

The chain combines TRBV28 with TRBJ1-3; D perhaps matches TRBD1 (5 bases). The CDR3 extends over 13 amino acids. V lost 6 bases to trimming and J lost 8 bases, with 14 bases between them. In germline, CDR1 is MDHEN, CDR2 SYDVKM. CDR3 nucleotide sequence: TGTGCCAGCAGGAGGGCAGGGAGAGACACCATATATTTT. This sequence encodes CASRRAGRDTIYF.

This clone was detected only a few times. This chain links TRBV7-2 with TRBJ1-5; D ambiguous. CDR1 is SGHTA and CDR2 is FQGNSA in the germline V gene. V was shortened by 3 bases and J by 2 bases, with 8 bases between the two germline ends. The length of the CDR3 is 14 residues. The CDR3 coding sequence is TGTGCCAGCAGCTTGGAAGGAGGCAATCAGCCCCAGCATTTT. It yields the protein CASSLEGGNQPQHF. Looking up the rest from reference TRBV7-2 and TRBJ1-5 gives the full variable domain: GAGVSQSPSNKVTEKGKDVELRCDPISGHTALYWYRQSLGQGLEFLIYFQGNSAPDKSGLPSDRFSAERTGGSVSTLTIQRTQQEDSAVYLCASSLEGGNQPQHFGDGTRLSIL.

A few counts support this clone. The gene calls are TRBV11-2 and TRBJ1-2; no reliable D call. Germline CDR1 and CDR2: SGHAT and FQNNGV. Trimming cost V 5 bases and J 2 bases, with 12 bases left between them. The CDR3 sequence is 14 residues long. The CDR3 is CASSPERMNYGYTF. The CDR3 DNA follows: TGTGCCAGCAGCCCCGAAAGGATGAACTATGGCTACACCTTC.

The chain couples TRBV7-2 to TRBJ1-4; D is undetermined. This CDR3 has 16 residues. Trimming stripped 1 base from V and 5 bases from J, with 14 bases between. Germline V gene data show CDR1 as SGHTA and CDR2 as FQGNSA. CDR3 amino acids: CASSLEIRVGNEKLFF. CDR3 bases: TGTGCCAGCAGCTTAGAAATTCGGGTGGGAAATGAAAAACTGTTTTTT. The whole variable domain, filled in from reference TRBV7-2 and TRBJ1-4, reads GAGVSQSPSNKVTEKGKDVELRCDPISGHTALYWYRQSLGQGLEFLIYFQGNSAPDKSGLPSDRFSAERTGGSVSTLTIQRTQQEDSAVYLCASSLEIRVGNEKLFFGSGTQLSVL.

The rearrangement links TRBV28 to TRBJ1-1; 10 bases align to TRBD1. V lost 4 bases, J lost 10 bases, and 15 bases stayed unmatched. The germline gives CDR1 MDHEN, CDR2 SYDVKM. There are 16 residues in the CDR3. CDR3 sequence: CASSSRGRDRGLSAFF. The CDR3 nucleotides read TGTGCCAGCAGTTCCAGGGGCAGGGACAGGGGCTTATCAGCTTTCTTT.

The chain uses TRBV19 and TRBJ1-2; D uncertain. CDR3 size: 12 residues. Trimming shortened V by 5 bases and J by 7 bases, and 11 bases separated the two germline ends. Germline V gene lookup returns CDR1 LNHDA and CDR2 SQIVND (reference sequence). Here the CDR3 reads CASSVSEGGYTF. In DNA, the CDR3 is TGTGCCAGTAGTGTCTCCGAGGGTGGCTACACCTTC. Supplemented by reference TRBV19 and TRBJ1-2, the full variable domain reads DGGITQSPKYLFRKEGQNVTLSCEQNLNHDAMYWYRQDPGQGLRLIYYSQIVNDFQKGDIAEGYSVSREKKESFPLTVTSAQKNPTAFYLCASSVSEGGYTFGSGTRLTVV.

The V call is TRBV5-6, the J call TRBJ2-7; TRBD2 aligns across 8 bases. Germline CDR1 and CDR2: SGHDT and YYEEEE. The CDR3 covers 14 residues. The V segment lost 4 bases and the J segment 1 base; nucleotides outside the gene matches: 4. CDR3 DNA sequence: TGTGCCAGCAGCCCCGGGGGGGGATCCTACGAGCAGTACTTC. It is translated as CASSPGGGSYEQYF. The whole variable domain, filled in from reference TRBV5-6 and TRBJ2-7, reads DAGVTQSPTHLIKTRGQQVTLRCSPKSGHDTVSWYQQALGQGPQFIFQYYEEEERQRGNFPDRFSGHQFPNYSSELNVNALLLGDSALYLCASSPGGGSYEQYFGPGTRLTVT.

The chain carries TRBV2 and TRBJ1-1; 7 bases fit TRBD1. This CDR3 has 13 residues. Germline lookup yields CDR1 SNHLY and CDR2 FYNNEI. The V segment lost 6 bases and the J segment 6 bases; nucleotides outside the gene matches: 7. The CDR3 is CASRADRAPEAFF. The CDR3 DNA reads TGTGCCAGCAGAGCCGACAGGGCTCCTGAAGCTTTCTTT.

The chain has TRBV4-2 and TRBJ2-3; tentative D call: TRBD1 (6 bases). The germline V and J ends were trimmed by 4 bases and 3 bases, with 17 bases remaining between them. Germline loops: CDR1 LGHNA, CDR2 YNFKEQ. The CDR3 totals 16 residues. The CDR3 DNA follows: TGTGCCAGCAGCCCGGGCGAACAGGGTTGGACAGATACGCAGTATTTT. Translation: CASSPGEQGWTDTQYF.

The chain couples TRBV19 to TRBJ1-6; D might be TRBD1 (5 bases). CDR3 length: 16 residues. Per the germline V gene, CDR1 is LNHDA and CDR2 is SQIVND (reference sequence). V was pared by 2 bases and J by 0 bases, with 8 bases between. The CDR3, as DNA: TGTGCCAGTAGTATAACTGACAGCTCCTATAATTCACCCCTCCACTTT. Its protein product is CASSITDSSYNSPLHF. Full variable domain (outside the CDR3, taken from reference TRBV19 and TRBJ1-6): DGGITQSPKYLFRKEGQNVTLSCEQNLNHDAMYWYRQDPGQGLRLIYYSQIVNDFQKGDIAEGYSVSREKKESFPLTVTSAQKNPTAFYLCASSITDSSYNSPLHFGNGTRLTVT.

The chain couples TRBV4-3 to TRBJ2-2; D is uncertain. With 0 bases removed from V and 1 base from J, the gap between germline ends came to 15 bases. The germline CDR1 and CDR2 sequences are LGHNA and YSLEER. The CDR3 runs to 18 residues. The CDR3 DNA sequence: TGCGCCAGCAGCCAAGATGGTGTTACTTTCTTGAACACCGGGGAGCTGTTTTTT. Amino acids: CASSQDGVTFLNTGELFF.

The chain carries TRBV19 and TRBJ1-1; D not resolved. The CDR3 spans 11 residues. V was pared by 4 bases and J by 8 bases, with 8 bases between. Germline V lookup: CDR1 LNHDA, CDR2 SQIVND (reference sequence). The CDR3, as DNA: TGTGCCAGTAGTACTCGGAGGGAAGCTTTCTTT. Translating it yields CASSTRREAFF.

This clone was seen just once. The chain uses TRBV5-1 and TRBJ1-2; the D gene is possibly TRBD1 (6 bases). V was cut by 0 bases and J by 4 bases, with 13 bases left in between. The CDR3 length is 15 residues. Germline-derived CDR1 and CDR2 are SGHRS and YFSETQ. The CDR3 reads CASSLEQGRVYGYTF. For the CDR3, the DNA is TGCGCCAGCAGCTTGGAGCAGGGGCGCGTCTATGGCTACACCTTC.

This sequence joins TRBV14 and TRBJ2-2; D gene unclear. Germline-derived CDR1 and CDR2 are SGHDN and FVKESK. V gave up 0 bases and J gave up 2 bases, with 7 bases separating them. The CDR3 totals 15 residues. In DNA, the CDR3 is TGTGCCAGCAGCCAAGATCCCGACAACACCGGGGAGCTGTTTTTT. It is translated as CASSQDPDNTGELFF.

J is TRBJ2-1 and V is TRBV28; D unresolved. Germline CDR1 MDHEN, CDR2 SYDVKM. The ends were cut back, 5 bases at V and 3 bases at J, with 11 bases in the middle. The CDR3 extends over 14 amino acids. CDR3 amino acids: CASSPPRIYNEQFF. The CDR3, as DNA: TGTGCCAGCAGTCCCCCACGGATCTACAATGAGCAGTTCTTC.

This clone was picked up one time. The V call is TRBV7-2, the J call TRBJ2-2, with a weak D call TRBD1 (5 bases). CDR1 SGHTA and CDR2 FQGNSA come from the germline V gene. V shed 2 bases and J shed 6 bases, with 10 bases lying between them. The CDR3 is 14 amino acids. CDR3 region: CASSLQGFAGELFF. In DNA, the CDR3 is TGTGCCAGCAGCTTACAGGGATTCGCCGGGGAGCTGTTTTTT.

This chain links TRBV7-2 with TRBJ1-1; 7 bases match TRBD1. The germline CDR1 and CDR2 sequences are SGHTA and FQGNSA. V lost 2 bases, J lost 5 bases, and 2 bases stayed unmatched. This CDR3 is 13 amino acids long. CDR3 residues: CASSLTGVTEAFF. The DNA of the CDR3 is TGTGCCAGCAGCTTAACAGGGGTAACTGAAGCTTTCTTT. The variable domain in full, completed from reference TRBV7-2 and TRBJ1-1, reads GAGVSQSPSNKVTEKGKDVELRCDPISGHTALYWYRQSLGQGLEFLIYFQGNSAPDKSGLPSDRFSAERTGGSVSTLTIQRTQQEDSAVYLCASSLTGVTEAFFGQGTRLTVV.

The chain couples TRBV7-9 to TRBJ2-5; 9 positions agree with TRBD1. The CDR3 contains 16 residues. The V gene's germline CDR1 is SEHNR and CDR2 FQNEAQ (reference sequence). J gave up 1 base and V 4 bases, and 7 bases lay outside the gene matches. CDR3: CASSWTGVGIQETQYF. CDR3 bases: TGTGCCAGCAGCTGGACAGGGGTGGGAATCCAAGAGACCCAGTACTTC.

The rearrangement joins TRBV19 to TRBJ2-7; D is unresolved. This CDR3 has 11 amino acids. V was trimmed by 3 bases and J by 7 bases, leaving 7 bases between them. CDR1 is LNHDA, CDR2 SQIVND, per germline (reference sequence). CDR3 DNA: TGTGCCAGTAGTATCTTCGGAGAGCAGTACTTC. Residues: CASSIFGEQYF.

V is TRBV7-9 and J is TRBJ1-2, with D perhaps TRBD1 (5 bases). The CDR3 spans 15 residues. Germline assignment: CDR1 SEHNR and CDR2 FQNEAQ (reference sequence). V lost 1 base, J lost 6 bases, and 15 bases lay in between. In nucleotides, the CDR3 is TGTGCCAGCAGCTTAGGGGATGGAGGGGCCCATGGCTACACCTTC. Its protein product is CASSLGDGGAHGYTF.